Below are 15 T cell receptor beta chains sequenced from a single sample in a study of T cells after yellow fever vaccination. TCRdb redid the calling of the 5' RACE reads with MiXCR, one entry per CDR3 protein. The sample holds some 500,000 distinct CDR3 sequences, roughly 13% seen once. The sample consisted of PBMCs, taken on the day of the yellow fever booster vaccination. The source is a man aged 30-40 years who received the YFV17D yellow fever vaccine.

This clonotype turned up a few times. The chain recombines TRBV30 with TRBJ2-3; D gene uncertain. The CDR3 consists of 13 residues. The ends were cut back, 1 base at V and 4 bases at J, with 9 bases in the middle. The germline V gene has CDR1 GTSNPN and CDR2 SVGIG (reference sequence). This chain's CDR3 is CAWSGEDPDTQYF. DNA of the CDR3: TGTGCCTGGAGTGGAGAAGACCCAGATACGCAGTATTTT.

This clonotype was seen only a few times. The CDR3 spells CASSFLGPNEKLFF. The CDR3 DNA reads as TGTGCCAGCAGCTTTTTAGGACCTAATGAAAAACTGTTTTTT. This rearrangement joins TRBV5-6 to TRBJ1-4; D is unresolved. The CDR3 sequence is 14 residues long. V shed 2 bases and J shed 3 bases, with 8 bases lying between them. Germline CDR1 and CDR2: SGHDT and YYEEEE.

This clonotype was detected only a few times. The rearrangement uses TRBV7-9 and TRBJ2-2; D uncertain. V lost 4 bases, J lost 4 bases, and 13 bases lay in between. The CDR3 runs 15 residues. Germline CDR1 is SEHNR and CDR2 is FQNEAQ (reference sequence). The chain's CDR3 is CASSSAPGFTGELFF. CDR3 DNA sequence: TGTGCCAGCAGCTCCGCCCCTGGTTTCACCGGGGAGCTGTTTTTT.

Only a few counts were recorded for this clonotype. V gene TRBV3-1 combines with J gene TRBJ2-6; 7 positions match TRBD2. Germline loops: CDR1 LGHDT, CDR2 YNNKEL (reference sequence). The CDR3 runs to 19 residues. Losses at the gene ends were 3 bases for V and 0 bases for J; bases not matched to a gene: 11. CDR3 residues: CASSQATRLASSGANVLTF. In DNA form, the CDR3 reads TGTGCCAGCAGCCAGGCTACCCGACTAGCCAGCTCTGGGGCCAACGTCCTGACTTTC.

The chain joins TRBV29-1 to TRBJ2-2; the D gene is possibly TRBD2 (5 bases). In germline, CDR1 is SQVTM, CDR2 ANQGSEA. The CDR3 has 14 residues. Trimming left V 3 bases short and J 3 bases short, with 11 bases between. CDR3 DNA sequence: TGCAGCGTTGACCTCGGGGTGGACACCGGGGAGCTGTTTTTT. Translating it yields CSVDLGVDTGELFF.

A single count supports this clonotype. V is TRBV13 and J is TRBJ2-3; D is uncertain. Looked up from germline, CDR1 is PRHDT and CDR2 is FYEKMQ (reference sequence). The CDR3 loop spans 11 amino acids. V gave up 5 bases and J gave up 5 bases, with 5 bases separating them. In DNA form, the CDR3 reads TGTGCCAGCAGCCATCAAGATACGCAGTATTTT. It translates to CASSHQDTQYF.

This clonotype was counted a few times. Here the CDR3 reads CSAPGDRAYEQYF. In DNA, the CDR3 is TGCAGTGCCCCGGGCGACAGGGCGTACGAGCAGTACTTC. The chain links TRBV20-1 to TRBJ2-7; 7 bases agree with TRBD1. Per the germline V gene, CDR1 is DFQATT and CDR2 is SNEGSKA (reference sequence). The V and J ends lost 6 bases and 4 bases, in that order; junction bases with no gene match: 9. CDR3 size: 13 residues.

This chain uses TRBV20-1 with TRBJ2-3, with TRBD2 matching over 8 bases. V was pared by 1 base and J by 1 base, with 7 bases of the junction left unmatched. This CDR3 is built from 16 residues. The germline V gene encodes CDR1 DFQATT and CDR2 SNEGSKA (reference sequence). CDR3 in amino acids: CSARAFDGRGTDTQYF. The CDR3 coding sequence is TGCAGTGCTAGAGCTTTTGACGGGAGGGGCACAGATACGCAGTATTTT.

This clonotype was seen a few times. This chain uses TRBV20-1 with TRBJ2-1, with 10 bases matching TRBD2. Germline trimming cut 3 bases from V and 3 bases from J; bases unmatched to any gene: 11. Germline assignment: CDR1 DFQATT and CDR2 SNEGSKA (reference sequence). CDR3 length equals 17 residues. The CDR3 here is CSARGLAGASFYNEQFF. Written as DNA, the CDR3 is TGCAGTGCTAGGGGGCTAGCGGGAGCGTCCTTCTACAATGAGCAGTTCTTC.

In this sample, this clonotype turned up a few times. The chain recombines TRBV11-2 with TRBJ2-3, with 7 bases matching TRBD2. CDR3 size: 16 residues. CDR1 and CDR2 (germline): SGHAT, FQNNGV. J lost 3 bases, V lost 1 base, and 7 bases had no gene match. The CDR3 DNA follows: TGTGCCAGCAGCTTAGCGGGCGGGAGCAGGACAGATACGCAGTATTTT. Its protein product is CASSLAGGSRTDTQYF.

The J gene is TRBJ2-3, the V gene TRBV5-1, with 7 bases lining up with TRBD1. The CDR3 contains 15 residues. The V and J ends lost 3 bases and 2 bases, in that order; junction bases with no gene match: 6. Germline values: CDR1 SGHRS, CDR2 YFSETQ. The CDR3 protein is CASSSGTAHTDTQYF. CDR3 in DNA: TGCGCCAGCAGCTCCGGGACAGCTCACACAGATACGCAGTATTTT.

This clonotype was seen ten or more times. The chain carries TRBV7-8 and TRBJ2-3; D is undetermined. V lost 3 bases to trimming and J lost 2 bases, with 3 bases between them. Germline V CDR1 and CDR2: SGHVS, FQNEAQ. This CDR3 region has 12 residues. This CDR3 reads CASSFVTDTQYF. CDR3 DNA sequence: TGTGCCAGCAGCTTCGTCACAGATACGCAGTATTTT. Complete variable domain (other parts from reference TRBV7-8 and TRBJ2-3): GAGVSQSPRYKVAKRGQDVALRCDPISGHVSLFWYQQALGQGPEFLTYFQNEAQLDKSGLPSDRFFAERPEGSVSTLKIQRTQQEDSAVYLCASSFVTDTQYFGPGTRLTVL.

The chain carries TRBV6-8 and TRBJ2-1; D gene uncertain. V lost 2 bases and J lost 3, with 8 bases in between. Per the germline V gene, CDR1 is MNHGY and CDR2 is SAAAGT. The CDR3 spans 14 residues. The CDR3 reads CASSYLGLYNEQFF. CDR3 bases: TGTGCCAGCAGTTACCTAGGGCTCTACAATGAGCAGTTCTTC.

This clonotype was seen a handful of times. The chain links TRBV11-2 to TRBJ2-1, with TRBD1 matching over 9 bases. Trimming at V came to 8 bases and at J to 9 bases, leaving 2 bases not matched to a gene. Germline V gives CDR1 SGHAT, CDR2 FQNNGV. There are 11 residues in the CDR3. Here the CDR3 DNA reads TGTGCCAGCGGACAGGGGCGTGAGCAGTTCTTC. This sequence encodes CASGQGREQFF.

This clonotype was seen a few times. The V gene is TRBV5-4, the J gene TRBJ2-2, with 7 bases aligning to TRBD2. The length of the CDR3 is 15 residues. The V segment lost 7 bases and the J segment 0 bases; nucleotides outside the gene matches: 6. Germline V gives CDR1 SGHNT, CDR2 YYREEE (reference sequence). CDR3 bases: TGTGCCAGCGGTCGAAGCGGGGCGAACACCGGGGAGCTGTTTTTT. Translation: CASGRSGANTGELFF.